These T cell receptor beta chains were read from a single sample in a study of T cell clonotyping in hematopoietic cell transplantation. The assay was immunoSEQ multiplex PCR, and TCRdb's table has in-frame clones only and misses some. The sample yields about 16,000 clones, about 57% seen once. The source material was PBMCs, sampled 30 days after allogeneic stem cell transplant. The receptor source for this set is a male patient aged 45-59 years who had an allogeneic stem cell transplant from an unrelated donor, so T cells may come from the graft donor. Some clones in this sample may be carry-over from other donors' samples. The CDR3 runs from the conserved cysteine through the conserved F or W. The D gene is left open where the match is weak. A row's size may be missing; if present it is once, few, many or a size class.

D	size	V	J	CDR3	DNA
-	once	TRBV6-1	TRBJ2-7	CASSELGGMTYEQYF	TGTGCCAGCAGTGAATTAGGGGGGATGACCTACGAGCAGTACTTC
-	-	TRBV30	TRBJ2-7	CAWSSGFYEQYF	TGTGCCTGGAGTAGCGGATTCTACGAGCAGTACTTC
-	few	TRBV13	TRBJ1-1	CASSPKGGRQRTEAFF	TGTGCCAGCAGCCCTAAAGGGGGGCGGCAGCGGACTGAAGCTTTCTTT
-	-	TRBV7-6	TRBJ1-1	CASSSLLGRNTEAFF	TGTGCCAGCAGCTCCCTCCTGGGACGGAACACTGAAGCTTTCTTT
-	-	TRBV6-5	TRBJ1-1	CASSLEVMNTEAFF	TGTGCCAGCAGCCTTGAAGTGATGAACACTGAAGCTTTCTTT
TRBD2	-	TRBV30	TRBJ2-6	CAWSLREGSLSGANVLTF	TGTGCCTGGAGTCTAAGGGAGGGGTCCCTCTCTGGGGCCAACGTCCTGACTTTC
TRBD1	few	TRBV19	TRBJ1-5	CASSMAGQGGQPQHF	TGTGCCAGTAGTATGGCGGGACAGGGTGGGCAGCCCCAGCATTTT
TRBD2	-	TRBV4-3	TRBJ2-7	CASSLNGGAHEQYF	TGCGCCAGCAGCCTAAACGGGGGGGCCCACGAGCAGTACTTC
-	medium-sized	TRBV4-3	TRBJ1-3	CASSQRFGGRSGNTIYF	TGCGCCAGCAGCCAGAGGTTTGGGGGTAGAAGTGGAAACACCATATATTTT
TRBD1	-	TRBV10-3	TRBJ2-2	CALSGQGGTGELFF	TGTGCCCTTTCGGGACAGGGCGGCACCGGGGAGCTGTTTTTT
TRBD1	-	TRBV7-2	TRBJ1-4	CASSEGASREKLFF	TGTGCCAGCAGTGAGGGGGCGTCTCGGGAAAAACTGTTTTTT
-	-	TRBV30	TRBJ1-2	CAWSVMGRGGYTF	TGTGCCTGGAGTGTCATGGGGCGCGGAGGCTACACCTTC
TRBD1	-	TRBV25-1	TRBJ2-6	CASSEETGRLSGANVLTF	TGTGCCAGCAGTGAGGAGACAGGGAGATTGTCTGGGGCCAACGTCCTGACTTTC
TRBD1	-	TRBV7-6	TRBJ2-7	CASSERQGNEQYF	TGTGCCAGCAGCGAGAGACAGGGGAACGAGCAGTACTTC
-	-	TRBV6-6	TRBJ1-5	CASIFMGGNQPQHF	TGTGCCAGCATTTTTATGGGTGGGAATCAGCCCCAGCATTTT
-	-	TRBV4-1	TRBJ1-2	CASSQDGPYGYTF	TGCGCCAGCAGCCAAGATGGTCCATATGGCTACACCTTC
TRBD1	-	TRBV2	TRBJ2-5	CASSALTGRETQYF	TGTGCCAGCAGTGCACTGACAGGGAGAGAGACCCAGTACTTC
-	-	TRBV29-1	TRBJ2-2	CSVGLVDTGELFF	TGCAGCGTTGGGTTGGTTGACACCGGGGAGCTGTTTTTT
TRBD1	-	TRBV7-8	TRBJ1-2	CASSTRYTGGQGYGYTF	TGTGCCAGCAGCACCCGCTATACGGGGGGACAGGGTTATGGCTACACCTTC
-	-	TRBV11-2	TRBJ1-2	CASSFNTGSGYTF	TGTGCCAGCAGCTTTAATACAGGGAGTGGCTACACCTTC
TRBD2	few	TRBV4-3	TRBJ2-5	CASSRSGASYQETQYF	TGCGCCAGCAGCAGAAGCGGGGCCTCGTACCAAGAGACCCAGTACTTC
-	-	TRBV21-1	TRBJ2-7	CASLEGNEQYF	TGTGCCAGCCTCGAGGGGAACGAGCAGTACTTC
TRBD1	-	TRBV2	TRBJ2-5	CASSPGTGTQETQYF	TGTGCCAGCAGTCCCGGGACAGGGACTCAAGAGACCCAGTACTTC
-	-	TRBV5-8	TRBJ1-6	CASSLMGGPLHF	TGTGCCAGCAGCCTAATGGGAGGTCCCCTCCACTTT
-	-	TRBV7-3	TRBJ1-2	CASSSPGNYGYTF	TGTGCCAGCAGCTCCCCAGGGAACTATGGCTACACCTTC
-	-	TRBV4-1	TRBJ1-2	CASSPMDSNYGYTF	TGCGCCAGCAGCCCAATGGACAGTAACTATGGCTACACCTTC
-	-	TRBV10-2	TRBJ1-2	CASSESSNYGYTF	TGCGCCAGCAGTGAGTCCAGCAACTATGGCTACACCTTC
TRBD1	-	TRBV11-1	TRBJ1-4	CASSYGQGREKLFF	TGTGCCAGCAGCTACGGACAGGGACGGGAAAAACTGTTTTTT
-	-	TRBV7-2	TRBJ1-3	CAGGLGGGNTIYF	TGTGCCGGGGGGCTGGGTGGTGGAAACACCATATATTTT
TRBD1	few	TRBV5-4	TRBJ1-1	CASSRDSDTEAFF	TGTGCCAGCAGCAGGGACAGCGACACTGAAGCTTTCTTT
-	-	TRBV4-1	TRBJ1-5	CASSQVGGSNQPQHF	TGCGCCAGCAGCCAAGTTGGGGGGAGCAATCAGCCCCAGCATTTT
-	few	TRBV6-5	TRBJ1-1	CASSYARNTEAFF	TGTGCCAGCAGTTACGCGAGGAACACTGAAGCTTTCTTT
TRBD2	-	TRBV6-6	TRBJ2-3	CASSYAQAGEPDTQYF	TGTGCCAGCAGTTACGCACAAGCGGGAGAGCCAGATACGCAGTATTTT
-	once	TRBV29-1	TRBJ1-1	CSVTQGSIDTEAFF	TGCAGCGTTACCCAGGGAAGCATAGACACTGAAGCTTTCTTT
TRBD1	-	TRBV5-1	TRBJ1-2	CASSLGQGSYGYTF	TGCGCCAGCAGCCTAGGACAGGGTAGCTATGGCTACACCTTC
-	few	TRBV6-5	TRBJ2-2	CATVERAELFF	TGTGCCACCGTAGAGCGGGCGGAGCTGTTTTTT
-	-	TRBV20-1	TRBJ1-2	CSGGGNYGYTF	TGCAGTGGCGGGGGCAACTATGGCTACACCTTC
-	-	TRBV28	TRBJ1-4	CASSSPAPEHGKLFF	TGTGCCAGCAGTTCCCCAGCACCGGAACATGGGAAACTGTTTTTT
TRBD2	-	TRBV7-6	TRBJ2-5	CASSRTSGPLYF	TGTGCCAGCAGCAGGACTAGCGGACCTCTGTACTTC
-	few	TRBV29-1	TRBJ2-7	CSVAQKYEQYF	TGCAGCGTTGCACAGAAGTACGAGCAGTACTTC
-	few	TRBV9	TRBJ1-5	CASSPLGEGNQPQHF	TGTGCCAGCAGCCCTCTCGGTGAGGGCAATCAGCCCCAGCATTTT
-	few	TRBV19	TRBJ1-3	CASRQGPYGNTIYF	TGTGCCAGCCGTCAGGGACCTTACGGAAACACCATATATTTT
-	-	TRBV7-2	TRBJ2-7	CASSLGGRVYEQYF	TGTGCCAGCAGCTTAGGGGGGCGCGTTTACGAGCAGTACTTC
-	-	TRBV29-1	TRBJ2-5	CSVPDGYQETQYF	TGCAGCGTACCCGACGGATACCAAGAGACCCAGTACTTC
TRBD1	-	TRBV30	TRBJ1-3	CGRRQGMGNTIYF	TGTGGCCGCAGACAGGGAATGGGAAACACCATATATTTT
-	-	TRBV6-6	TRBJ2-6	CASSYVRGGANVLTF	TGTGCCAGCAGTTACGTCCGAGGTGGGGCCAACGTCCTGACTTTC
-	few	TRBV9	TRBJ1-1	CASSVLGDTEAFF	TGTGCCAGCAGCGTTCTTGGGGACACTGAAGCTTTCTTT
-	few	TRBV6-5	TRBJ1-2	CASSYSPGYPYGYTF	TGTGCCAGCAGTTACTCCCCAGGCTACCCCTATGGCTACACCTTC
-	-	TRBV30	TRBJ2-5	CAWRRRLRGPSNQETQYF	TGTGCCTGGAGGAGAAGATTGCGGGGCCCCTCAAACCAAGAGACCCAGTACTTC
-	-	TRBV30	TRBJ2-3	CAWSVPASEGTDTQYF	TGTGCCTGGAGTGTACCCGCTAGCGAAGGGACAGATACGCAGTATTTT